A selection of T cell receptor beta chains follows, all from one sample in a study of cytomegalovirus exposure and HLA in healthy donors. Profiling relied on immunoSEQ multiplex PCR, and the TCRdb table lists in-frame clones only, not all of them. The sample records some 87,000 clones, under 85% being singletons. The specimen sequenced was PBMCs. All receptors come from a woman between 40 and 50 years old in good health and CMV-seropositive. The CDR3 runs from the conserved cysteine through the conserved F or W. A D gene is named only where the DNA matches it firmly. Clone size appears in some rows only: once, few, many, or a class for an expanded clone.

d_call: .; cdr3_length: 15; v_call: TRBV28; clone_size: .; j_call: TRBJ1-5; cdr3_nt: TGTGCCAGCAGTACGGGGGGCGGGTTCAATCAGCCCCAGCATTTT; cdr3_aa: CASSTGGGFNQPQHF
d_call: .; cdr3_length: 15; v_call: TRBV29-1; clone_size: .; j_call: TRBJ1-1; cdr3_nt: TGCAGCGTTGACGTCGGGGGGCCAATGAACACTGAAGCTTTCTTT; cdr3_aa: CSVDVGGPMNTEAFF
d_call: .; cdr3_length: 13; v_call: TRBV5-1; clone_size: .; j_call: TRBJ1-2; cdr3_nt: TGCGCCAGCAGCTTGACTGGACAGTATGGCTACACCTTC; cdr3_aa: CASSLTGQYGYTF
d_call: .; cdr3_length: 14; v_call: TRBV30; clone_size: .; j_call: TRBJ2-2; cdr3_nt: TGTGCCTGGAGTGTACAATCGAACGCCGGGGAGCTGTTTTTT; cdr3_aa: CAWSVQSNAGELFF
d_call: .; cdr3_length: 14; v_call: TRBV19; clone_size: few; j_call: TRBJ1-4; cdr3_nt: TGTGCCAGTACCTTAAGGGGTCGAAGTGAAAAACTGTTTTTT; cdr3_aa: CASTLRGRSEKLFF
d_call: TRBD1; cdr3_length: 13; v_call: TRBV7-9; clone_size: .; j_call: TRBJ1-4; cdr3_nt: TGTGCCAGCAGCTCGGGACAGGGGCTGAAACTGTTTTTT; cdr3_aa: CASSSGQGLKLFF
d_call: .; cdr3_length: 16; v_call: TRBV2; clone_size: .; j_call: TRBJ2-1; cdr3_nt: TGTGCCAGCAGGGCCAGCGCTCTCTATTACAACAATGAGCAGTTCTTC; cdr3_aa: CASRASALYYNNEQFF
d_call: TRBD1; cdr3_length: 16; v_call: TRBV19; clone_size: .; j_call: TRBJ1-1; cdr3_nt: TGTGCCAGTAGTTTCCGACAGGGGGCTAGAAGCACTGAAGCTTTCTTT; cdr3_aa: CASSFRQGARSTEAFF
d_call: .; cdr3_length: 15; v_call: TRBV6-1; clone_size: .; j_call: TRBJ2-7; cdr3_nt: TGTGCCAGCAGGCTACCACAGGGTGCTCCGGGGGAGCAGTACTTC; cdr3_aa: CASRLPQGAPGEQYF
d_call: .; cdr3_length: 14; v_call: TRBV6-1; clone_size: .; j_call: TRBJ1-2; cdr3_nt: TGTGCCAGCAGTGAATCGGGGGGCGGCTATGGCTACACCTTC; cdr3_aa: CASSESGGGYGYTF
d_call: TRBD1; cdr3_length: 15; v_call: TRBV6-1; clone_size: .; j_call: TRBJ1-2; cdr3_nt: TGTGCCAGCACCCCCCGGGACAGGGGTGACTATGGCTACACCTTC; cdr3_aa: CASTPRDRGDYGYTF
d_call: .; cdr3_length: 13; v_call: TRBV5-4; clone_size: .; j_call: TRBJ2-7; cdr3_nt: TGTGCCAGCAGCTTGGAGGACAGCTACGAGCAGTACTTC; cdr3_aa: CASSLEDSYEQYF
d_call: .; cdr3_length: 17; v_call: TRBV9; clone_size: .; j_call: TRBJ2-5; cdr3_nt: TGTGCCAGCAGCCGGGGGACCCACCCTAAGTACCAAGAGACCCAGTACTTC; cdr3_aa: CASSRGTHPKYQETQYF
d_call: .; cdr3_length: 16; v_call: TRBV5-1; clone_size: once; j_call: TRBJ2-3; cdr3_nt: TGCGCCAGCAGCTTGTATCCCACAGGGAGCACAGATACGCAGTATTTT; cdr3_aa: CASSLYPTGSTDTQYF
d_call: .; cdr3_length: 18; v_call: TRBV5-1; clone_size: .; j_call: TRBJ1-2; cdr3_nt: TGCGCCAGCAGCTTGGCCCGGAGAGGAGGGCCCGCAGGCTATGGCTACACCTTC; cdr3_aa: CASSLARRGGPAGYGYTF
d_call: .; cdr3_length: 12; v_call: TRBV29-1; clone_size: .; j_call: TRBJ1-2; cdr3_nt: TGCAGCGTTGGAGATACTAACTATGGCTACACCTTC; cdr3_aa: CSVGDTNYGYTF
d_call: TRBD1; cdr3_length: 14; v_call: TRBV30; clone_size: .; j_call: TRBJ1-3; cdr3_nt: TGTGCCTGGAGTGTACTGGGACAGGGAAACACCATATATTTT; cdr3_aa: CAWSVLGQGNTIYF
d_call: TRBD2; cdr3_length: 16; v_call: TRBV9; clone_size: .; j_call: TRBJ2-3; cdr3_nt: TGTGCCAGCAGCGTAGTGTCTAGCGGGAGCCCGAATACGCAGTATTTT; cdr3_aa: CASSVVSSGSPNTQYF
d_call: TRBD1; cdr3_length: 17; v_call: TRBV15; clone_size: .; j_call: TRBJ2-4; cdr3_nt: TGTGCCACCAGCAGAGATGGAGAGGACAGGTCTGCGGACATTCAGTACTTC; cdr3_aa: CATSRDGEDRSADIQYF
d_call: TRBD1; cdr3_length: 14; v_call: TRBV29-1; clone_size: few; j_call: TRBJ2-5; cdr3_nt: TGCAGCGTTGAAGTCGGACAGGGGCAAGAGACCCAGTACTTC; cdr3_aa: CSVEVGQGQETQYF
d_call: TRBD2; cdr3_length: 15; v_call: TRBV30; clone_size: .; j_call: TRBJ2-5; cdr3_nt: TGTGCCTGGAGGGCTAGCGGGGGAGACAAAGAGACCCAGTACTTC; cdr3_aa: CAWRASGGDKETQYF
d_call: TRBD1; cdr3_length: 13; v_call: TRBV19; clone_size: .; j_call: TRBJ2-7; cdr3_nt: TGTGCCAGTAGTAACGACAGGGCCTACGAGCAGTACTTC; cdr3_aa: CASSNDRAYEQYF
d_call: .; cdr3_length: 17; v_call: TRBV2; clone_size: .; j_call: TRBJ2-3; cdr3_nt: TGTGCCAGCAGTGAAGGAACGAGCCTCCTTAGCACAGATACGCAGTATTTT; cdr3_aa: CASSEGTSLLSTDTQYF
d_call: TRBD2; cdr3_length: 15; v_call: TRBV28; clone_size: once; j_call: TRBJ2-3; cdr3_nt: TGTGCCAGCAGTTTATCGGGACTAGGCACAGATACGCAGTATTTT; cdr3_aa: CASSLSGLGTDTQYF
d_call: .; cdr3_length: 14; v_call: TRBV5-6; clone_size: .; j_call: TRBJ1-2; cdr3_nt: TGTGCCAGCAGCTTCGGGCAGGGAGGACATGGCTACACCTTC; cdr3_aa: CASSFGQGGHGYTF
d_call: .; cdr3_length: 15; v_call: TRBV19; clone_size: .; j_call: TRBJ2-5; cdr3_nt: TGTGCCAGTAGGGGGGGTAGGGCCCTAAGAGAGACCCAGTACTTC; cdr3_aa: CASRGGRALRETQYF
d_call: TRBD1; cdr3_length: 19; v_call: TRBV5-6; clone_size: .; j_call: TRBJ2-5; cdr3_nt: TGTGCCAGCAGCCTATTTTTGGGGGCGTACAGGGGAGAGGGGGAGACCCAGTACTTC; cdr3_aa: CASSLFLGAYRGEGETQYF
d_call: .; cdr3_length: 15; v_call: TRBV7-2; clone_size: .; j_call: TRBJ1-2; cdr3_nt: TGTGCCAGCAGCCTGAAAACAGGGAACTCCTATGGCTACACCTTC; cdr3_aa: CASSLKTGNSYGYTF
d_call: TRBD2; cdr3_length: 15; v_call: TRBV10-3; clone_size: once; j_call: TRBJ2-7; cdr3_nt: TGTGCCATCAGTGAGGGGAGCGGGGGGGCTCTTGAGCAGTACTTC; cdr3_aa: CAISEGSGGALEQYF
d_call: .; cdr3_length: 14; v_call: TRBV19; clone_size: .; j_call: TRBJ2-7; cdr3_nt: TGTGCCAGTAGTCCAGTCGCGGTCCCCTACGAGCAGTACTTC; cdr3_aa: CASSPVAVPYEQYF
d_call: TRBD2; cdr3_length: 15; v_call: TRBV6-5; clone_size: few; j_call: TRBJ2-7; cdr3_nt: TGTGCCAGCAGTGCAACTAGCGGGGGTACCTACGAGCAGTACTTC; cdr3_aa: CASSATSGGTYEQYF
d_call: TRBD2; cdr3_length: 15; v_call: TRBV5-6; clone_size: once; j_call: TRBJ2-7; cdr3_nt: TGTGCCAGCAGCTTACCAGCGGGGGGAGTTTACGAGCAGTACTTC; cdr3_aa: CASSLPAGGVYEQYF
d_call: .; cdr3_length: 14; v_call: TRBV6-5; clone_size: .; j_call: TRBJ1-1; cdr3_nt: TGTGCCAGCAGTTTACGGCAGGGGAACACTGAAGCTTTCTTT; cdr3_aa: CASSLRQGNTEAFF
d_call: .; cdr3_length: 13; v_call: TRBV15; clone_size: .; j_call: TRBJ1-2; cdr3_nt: TGTGCCACCAGCACCCAGGGAACGGGCGGCTACACCTTC; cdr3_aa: CATSTQGTGGYTF
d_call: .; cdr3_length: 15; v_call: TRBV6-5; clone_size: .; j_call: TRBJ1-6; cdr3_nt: TGTGCCAGCAGTTACTCTCGGGGGATGGATTCACCCCTCCACTTT; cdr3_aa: CASSYSRGMDSPLHF